This T cell receptor (beta chain) was identified during a study of T cells in Graves' hyperthyroidism and ophthalmopathy. On the study more broadly: At initial diagnosis, before any treatment had begun, peripheral blood was obtained. Study conclusions and caveats: Ophthalmopathy and stable hyperthyroidism were told apart by a 13 V-J model. The model forecast ophthalmopathy, anticipating it by a median approximately 6.1 months before onset.

Concerning this clonotype itself: Its antigen is not known. The junction departs from the called germline gene at one end, perhaps through a read error.

TCR beta CDR3 region amplification was performed from RNA transcripts. The HTBI set primed first-round TCR CDR3 RT-PCR. In TCRdb, the multiplex PCR reads were re-called with MiXCR into one record per CDR3 protein. The table includes some 490,000 distinct CDR3 sequences, 20% to 25% detected once. This CDR3 comprises 13 residues. Germline V CDR1 and CDR2: KGHSH, LQKENI. The rearrangement uses TRBV18 and TRBJ1-5; D unclear. This receptor was identified in a woman between 70 and 85 years old with Graves' ophthalmopathy. The sequenced sample was blood. CDR3 DNA sequence: TGTGCCAGCTCACAGTATAGCAATCAGCCCCAGAATTTT. Translation: CASSQYSNQPQNF. The complete variable domain, with remaining parts taken from reference TRBV18 and TRBJ1-5, reads NAGVMQNPRHLVRRRGQEARLRCSPMKGHSHVYWYRQLPEEGLKFMVYLQKENIIDESGMPKERFSAEFPKEGPSILRIQQVVRGDSAAYFCASSQYSNQPQNFGDGTRLSIL.